Sequencing of this T cell receptor (beta chain) was carried out in a study of CD8+CD57+ T cells in acquired aplastic anemia. Study conclusions and caveats: Overlap between patients and controls comprised about 28 CD8+ CDR3 sequences.

Genomic DNA templated the TCR beta VDJ and CDR3 profiling. TCRdb called the reads again in MiXCR, with one record for every CDR3 protein. The sample gives roughly 250,000 distinct CDR3 sequences, approximately 86% of which show up once; approximately 40% is in the top ten. This clonotype was seen just once. Its matching antigen is unknown. The CDR3 is 15 amino acids. Between the trimmed V and J ends, which lost 7 bases and 1 base, there was a span of 19 bases. CDR1 and CDR2 (germline): DFQATT, SNEGSKA (reference sequence). CD8+CD57+ cell expansion had been shown by flow cytometry in patients chosen for sequencing. Severe acquired aplastic anemia affected all patients.

The chain employs TRBV20-1 and TRBJ1-1; D ambiguous. The source of this sequence is a human donor with aplastic anemia. The sample consisted of sorted CD4+, CD8+, or CD8+CD57+ T cells (not recorded which) from PBMCs. DNA for the CDR3: TGCAGTGTCAGTAATCCACGCACCAAGAACACTGAAGCTTTCTTT. As protein: CSVSNPRTKNTEAFF.